This T cell receptor (beta chain) was sequenced during a study of blood T cells in healthy people across ages. The germline V gene encodes CDR1 SGHRS and CDR2 YFSETQ. This CDR3 comprises 15 residues. With V trimmed by 4 bases and J by 3 bases, 7 bases remained unmatched. Overall study findings and caveats: The lack of PBMC sorting stopped any conclusive naive versus antigen-experienced comparison.

The use of a sample-barcoded 5' primer and a J-beta primer mix characterized a second PCR of roughly 6 to 11 cycles. With 12 random nucleotides, a template-switch adaptor tagged each individual cDNA molecule. One entry per CDR3 protein results from TCRdb running MiXCR on the 5' RACE reads. The sample contains around 620,000 distinct CDR3 sequences, approximately 27% of which appear only once. This clonotype was picked up a small number of times. Its matching antigen is unknown. The TCR comes from a woman between 65 and 79 years old in good health. Input material: blood. The genes are TRBV5-1 and TRBJ2-7; 10 bases are a match to TRBD2. The CDR3 bases are TGCGCCAGCAGCGCGCTAGCGGGGGCCTACTACGAGCAGTACTTC. Residues: CASSALAGAYYEQYF. Drawing the rest from reference TRBV5-1 and TRBJ2-7, the complete variable domain is KAGVTQTPRYLIKTRGQQVTLSCSPISGHRSVSWYQQTPGQGLQFLFEYFSETQRNKGNFPGRFSGRQFSNSRSEMNVSTLELGDSALYLCASSALAGAYYEQYFGPGTRLTVT.